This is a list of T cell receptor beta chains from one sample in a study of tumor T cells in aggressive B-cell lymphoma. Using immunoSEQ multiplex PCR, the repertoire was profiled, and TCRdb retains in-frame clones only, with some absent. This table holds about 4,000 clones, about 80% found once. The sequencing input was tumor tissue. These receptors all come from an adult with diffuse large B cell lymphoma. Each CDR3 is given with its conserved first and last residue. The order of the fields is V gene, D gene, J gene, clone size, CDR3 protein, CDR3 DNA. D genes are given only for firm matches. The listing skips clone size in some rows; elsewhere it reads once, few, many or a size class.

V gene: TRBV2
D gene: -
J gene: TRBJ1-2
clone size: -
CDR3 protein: CASSPSLDSGYTF
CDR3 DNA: TGTGCCAGCAGTCCATCCCTTGACAGTGGCTACACCTTC

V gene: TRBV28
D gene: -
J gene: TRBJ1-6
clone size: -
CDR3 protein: CASSPGQNNSPLHF
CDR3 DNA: TGTGCCAGCAGCCCCGGACAAAATAATTCACCCCTCCACTTT

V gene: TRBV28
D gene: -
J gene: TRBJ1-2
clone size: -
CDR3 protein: CASSPRVGYGYTF
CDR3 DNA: TGTGCCAGCAGTCCTCGGGTGGGCTATGGCTACACCTTC

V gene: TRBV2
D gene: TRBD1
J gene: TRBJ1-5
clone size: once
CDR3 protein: CASSEATGGQPQHF
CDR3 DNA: TGTGCCAGCAGTGAAGCTACAGGGGGTCAGCCCCAGCATTTT

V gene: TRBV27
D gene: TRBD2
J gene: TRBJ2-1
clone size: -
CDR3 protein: CASSSTGLAIEQFF
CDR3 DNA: TGTGCCAGCAGTTCCACGGGACTAGCTATTGAGCAGTTCTTC

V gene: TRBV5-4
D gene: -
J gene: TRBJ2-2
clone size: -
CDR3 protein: CASRGGTGNTGELFF
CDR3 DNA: TGTGCCAGCAGGGGGGGGACAGGCAACACCGGGGAGCTGTTTTTT

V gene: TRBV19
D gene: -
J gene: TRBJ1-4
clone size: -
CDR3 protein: CASSGHGGNEKLFF
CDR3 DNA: TGTGCCAGTAGTGGGCACGGGGGGAATGAAAAACTGTTTTTT

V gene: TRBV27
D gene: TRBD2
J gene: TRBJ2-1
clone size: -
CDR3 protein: CASRASGVNEQFF
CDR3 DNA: TGTGCCAGCAGGGCTAGCGGTGTCAATGAGCAGTTCTTC

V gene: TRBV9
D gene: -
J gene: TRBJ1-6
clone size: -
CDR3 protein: CASSVGRGSPLHF
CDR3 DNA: TGTGCCAGCAGCGTAGGGAGGGGTTCACCCCTCCACTTT

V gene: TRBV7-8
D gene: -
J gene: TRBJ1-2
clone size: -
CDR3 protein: CASSLVRESGYTF
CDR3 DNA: TGTGCCAGCAGCTTAGTGAGGGAATCCGGCTACACCTTC

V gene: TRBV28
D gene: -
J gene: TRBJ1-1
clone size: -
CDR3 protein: CASSLSLGVGNTEAFF
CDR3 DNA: TGTGCCAGCAGTTTATCACTCGGGGTGGGGAACACTGAAGCTTTCTTT

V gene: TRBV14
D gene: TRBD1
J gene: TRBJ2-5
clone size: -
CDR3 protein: CASSLWTGEGTQYF
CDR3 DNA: TGTGCCAGCAGCCTCTGGACAGGGGAAGGGACCCAGTACTTC

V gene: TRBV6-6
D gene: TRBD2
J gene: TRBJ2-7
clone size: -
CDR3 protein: CATRYRDYSPHEQYF
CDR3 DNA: TGTGCCACCCGATATAGGGACTATAGTCCCCACGAGCAGTACTTC

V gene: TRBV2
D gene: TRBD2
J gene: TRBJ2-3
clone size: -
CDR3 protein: CASSELGGEDTQYF
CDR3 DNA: TGTGCCAGCAGTGAACTTGGGGGGGAAGATACGCAGTATTTT

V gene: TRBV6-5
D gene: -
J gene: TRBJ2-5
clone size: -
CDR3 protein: CASSEAGLQETQYF
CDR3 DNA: TGTGCCAGCAGTGAGGCAGGACTTCAAGAGACCCAGTACTTC

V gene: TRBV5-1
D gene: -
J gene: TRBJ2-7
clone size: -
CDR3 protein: CASSLQGHSYEQYF
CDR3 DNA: TGCGCCAGCAGCTTGCAGGGGCACTCCTACGAGCAGTACTTC

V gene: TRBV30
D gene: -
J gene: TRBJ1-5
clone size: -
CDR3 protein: CAWSKGLGDQTQHF
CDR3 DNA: TGTGCCTGGAGCAAGGGACTGGGGGACCAAACCCAGCATTTT

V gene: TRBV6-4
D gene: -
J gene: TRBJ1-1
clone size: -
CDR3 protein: CASREGARNTEAFF
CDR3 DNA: TGTGCCAGCAGAGAAGGGGCTAGGAACACTGAAGCTTTCTTT